The 9 T cell receptor beta chains below were found in one sample sequenced in a study of cytomegalovirus exposure and HLA in healthy donors. The PCR made use of 60 Vbeta and 13 Jbeta primers. Sequencing was performed with immunoSEQ multiplex PCR; in TCRdb, only in-frame clones are kept and a portion is missing. The table lists about 180,000 clones, 82% of them singletons, with less than 2% in the top ten. Sequenced input: PBMCs. The source is a man in his forties in good health and CMV-seronegative.

The table lists this clone with a count of one. The chain couples TRBV7-9 to TRBJ2-1; 9 bases map to TRBD2. This CDR3 region has 16 residues. Trimming took 6 bases from V and 1 from J; bases not matched to a gene: 7. Looked up from germline, CDR1 is SEHNR and CDR2 is FQNEAQ (reference sequence). CDR3 DNA sequence: TGTGCCAGCAGTATGGCGGGGGGGCGTTCCTACAATGAGCAGTTCTTC. Translation gives CASSMAGGRSYNEQFF.

The V call is TRBV30, the J call TRBJ1-6; 12 bases map to TRBD1. The CDR3 has 15 residues. In germline, CDR1 is GTSNPN, CDR2 SVGIG (reference sequence). V trimming: 0 bases; J trimming: 13 bases; junction bases outside the gene matches: 7. CDR3 protein: CAWSVTGTGGVPLHF. DNA for the CDR3: TGTGCCTGGAGTGTAACCGGGACAGGGGGCGTTCCCCTCCACTTT.

The table lists this clone with a count of one. The rearrangement joins TRBV6-6 to TRBJ2-7, with D possibly TRBD2 on 5 matching bases. The V gene lost 2 bases and the J gene lost 1 base, with 6 bases spanning the gap. The CDR3 loop spans 13 amino acids. From germline, CDR1 is MNHNY and CDR2 SVGAGI (reference sequence). CDR3 region: CASSYAGSYEQYF. CDR3 DNA sequence: TGTGCCAGCAGTTACGCGGGTTCCTACGAGCAGTACTTC.

This clone was seen a handful of times. The chain employs TRBV4-1 and TRBJ2-2, with D tentatively TRBD1 (6 bases). The CDR3 spans 18 residues. CDR1 and CDR2 from the germline V gene are MGHRA and YSYEKL. V was pared by 4 bases and J by 2 bases, with 20 bases between. In nucleotides, the CDR3 is TGCGCCAGCAGCCTCCTGAGAGGGCCAGGGGCTAACACCGGGGAGCTGTTTTTT. Protein sequence: CASSLLRGPGANTGELFF.

This clone is a singleton in its sample. This rearrangement joins TRBV28 to TRBJ2-7; the D is unclear. The CDR3 runs to 11 residues. The germline V gene has CDR1 MDHEN and CDR2 SYDVKM. The V end lost 3 bases, the J end lost 3 bases, and 3 bases lay between the germline ends. The DNA of the CDR3 is TGTGCCAGCAGTTTCTACTACGAGCAGTACTTC. Encoded protein: CASSFYYEQYF.

The gene calls are TRBV28 and TRBJ1-5, with D unclear. Germline V gives CDR1 MDHEN, CDR2 SYDVKM. Trimming took off 6 bases at V and 4 bases at J, with 7 bases between the two ends. The CDR3 sequence is 12 residues long. The CDR3 coding sequence is TGTGCCAGCAGGCGCAATAATCAGCCCCAGCATTTT. It encodes CASRRNNQPQHF.

The rearrangement uses TRBV7-2 and TRBJ1-1; TRBD1 is a possible D gene (6 bases). The CDR3 runs 14 residues. Trimming cost V 5 bases and J 4 bases, with 14 bases left between them. Germline V lookup: CDR1 SGHTA, CDR2 FQGNSA. The CDR3: CASSARGSVTEAFF. The CDR3 DNA reads as TGTGCCAGCAGCGCCAGGGGTTCGGTCACTGAAGCTTTCTTT.

This chain uses TRBV2 with TRBJ2-5; weak D call: TRBD1 (5 bases). There are 12 residues in the CDR3. Germline CDR1 is SNHLY and CDR2 is FYNNEI. V was cut by 6 bases and J by 5 bases, with 10 bases left in between. CDR3 loop: CASRQAGETQYF. CDR3 in DNA: TGTGCCAGCAGACAGGCTGGTGAGACCCAGTACTTC.

The gene calls are TRBV6-6 and TRBJ2-5; 7 nucleotides agree with TRBD2. The CDR3 is made up of 14 amino acids. CDR1 MNHNY and CDR2 SVGAGI come from the germline V gene (reference sequence). With V trimmed by 5 bases and J by 4 bases, 7 bases remained unmatched. For the CDR3, the DNA is TGTGCCAGCAGTAGCGGTGGGAGGGGAGAGACCCAGTACTTC. Amino acid sequence: CASSSGGRGETQYF.